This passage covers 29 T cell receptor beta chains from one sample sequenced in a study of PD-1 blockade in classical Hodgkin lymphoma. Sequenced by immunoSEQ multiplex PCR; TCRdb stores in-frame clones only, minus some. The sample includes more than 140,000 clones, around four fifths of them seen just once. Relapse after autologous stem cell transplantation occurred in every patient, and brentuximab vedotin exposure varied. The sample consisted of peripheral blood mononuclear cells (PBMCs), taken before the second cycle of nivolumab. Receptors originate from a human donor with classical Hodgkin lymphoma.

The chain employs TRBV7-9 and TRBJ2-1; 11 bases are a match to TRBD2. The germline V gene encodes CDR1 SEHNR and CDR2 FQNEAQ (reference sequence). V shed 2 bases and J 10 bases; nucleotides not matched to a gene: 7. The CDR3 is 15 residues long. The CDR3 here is CASSLRLAGGREQFF. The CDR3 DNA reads TGTGCCAGCAGCTTAAGGCTAGCGGGAGGAAGGGAGCAGTTCTTC. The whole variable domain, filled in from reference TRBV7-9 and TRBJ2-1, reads DTGVSQNPRHKITKRGQNVTFRCDPISEHNRLYWYRQTLGQGPEFLTYFQNEAQLEKSRLLSDRFSAERPKGSFSTLEIQRTEQGDSAMYLCASSLRLAGGREQFFGPGTRLTVL.

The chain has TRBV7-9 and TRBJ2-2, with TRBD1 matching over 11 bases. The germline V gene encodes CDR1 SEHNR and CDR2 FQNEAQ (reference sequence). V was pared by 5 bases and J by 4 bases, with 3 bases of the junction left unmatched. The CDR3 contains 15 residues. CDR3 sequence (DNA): TGTGCCAGCAGCATCGGGACAGGGGGCACCGGGGAGCTGTTTTTT. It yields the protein CASSIGTGGTGELFF. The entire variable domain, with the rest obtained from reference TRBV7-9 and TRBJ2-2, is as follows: DTGVSQNPRHKITKRGQNVTFRCDPISEHNRLYWYRQTLGQGPEFLTYFQNEAQLEKSRLLSDRFSAERPKGSFSTLEIQRTEQGDSAMYLCASSIGTGGTGELFFGEGSRLTVL.

The CDR3 sequence is CAISLGQAASPLHF. CDR3 bases: TGTGCCATCAGCCTGGGACAGGCGGCATCACCCCTCCACTTT. This rearrangement joins TRBV10-3 to TRBJ1-6; 8 nucleotides match TRBD1. CDR1 is ENHRY, CDR2 SYGVKD, per germline. CDR3 size: 14 residues. Trimming removed 6 bases from V and 10 bases from J; junction bases left unmatched: 8.

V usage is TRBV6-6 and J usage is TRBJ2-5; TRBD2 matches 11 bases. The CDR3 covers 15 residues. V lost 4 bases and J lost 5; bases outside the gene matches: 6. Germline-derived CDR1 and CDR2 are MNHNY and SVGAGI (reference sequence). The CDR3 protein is CASSWAVAGGETQYF. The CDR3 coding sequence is TGTGCCAGCAGTTGGGCGGTAGCGGGGGGGGAGACCCAGTACTTC.

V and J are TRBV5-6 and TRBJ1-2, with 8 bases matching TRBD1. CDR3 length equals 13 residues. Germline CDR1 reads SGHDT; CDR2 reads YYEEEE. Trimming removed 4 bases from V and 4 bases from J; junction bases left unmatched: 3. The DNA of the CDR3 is TGTGCCAGCAGCGCAACAGGGGGCTATGGCTACACCTTC. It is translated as CASSATGGYGYTF.

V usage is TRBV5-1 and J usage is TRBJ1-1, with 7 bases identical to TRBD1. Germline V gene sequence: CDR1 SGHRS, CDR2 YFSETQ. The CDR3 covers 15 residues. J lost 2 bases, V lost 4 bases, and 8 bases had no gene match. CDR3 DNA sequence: TGCGCCAGCAGCGGAGAGGGACAGCTCAACACTGAAGCTTTCTTT. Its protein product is CASSGEGQLNTEAFF.

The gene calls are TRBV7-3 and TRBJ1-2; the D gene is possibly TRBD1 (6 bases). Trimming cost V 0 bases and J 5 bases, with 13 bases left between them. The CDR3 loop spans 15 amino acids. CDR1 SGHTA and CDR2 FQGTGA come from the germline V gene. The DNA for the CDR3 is TGTGCCAGCAGCTTAACGGGGGCCGATATTTATGGCTACACCTTC. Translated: CASSLTGADIYGYTF.

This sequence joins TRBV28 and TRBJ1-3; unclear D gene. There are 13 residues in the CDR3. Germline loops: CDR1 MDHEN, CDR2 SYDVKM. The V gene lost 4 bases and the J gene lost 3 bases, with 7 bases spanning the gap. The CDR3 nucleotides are TGTGCCAGCAGTTCCCGACATGGAAACACCATATATTTT. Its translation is CASSSRHGNTIYF.

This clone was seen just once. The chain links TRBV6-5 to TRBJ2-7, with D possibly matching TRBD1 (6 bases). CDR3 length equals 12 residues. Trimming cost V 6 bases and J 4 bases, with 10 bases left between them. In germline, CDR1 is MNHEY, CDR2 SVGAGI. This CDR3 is CASSRRGYEQYF. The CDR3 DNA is TGTGCCAGCAGCCGCAGGGGTTACGAGCAGTACTTC.

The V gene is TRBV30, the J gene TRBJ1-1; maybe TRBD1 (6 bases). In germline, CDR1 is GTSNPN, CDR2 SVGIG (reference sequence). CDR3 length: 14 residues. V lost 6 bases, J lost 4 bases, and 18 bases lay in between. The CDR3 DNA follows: TGTGCCTGCTACAGGGCGGGGGGGGGCACTGAAGCTTTCTTT. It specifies CACYRAGGGTEAFF.

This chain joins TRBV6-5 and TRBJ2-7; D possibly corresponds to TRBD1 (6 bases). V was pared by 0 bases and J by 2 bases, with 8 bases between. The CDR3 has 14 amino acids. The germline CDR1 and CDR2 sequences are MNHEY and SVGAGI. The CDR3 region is CASSYSRGAYEQYF. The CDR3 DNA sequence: TGTGCCAGCAGTTACTCCAGGGGTGCCTACGAGCAGTACTTC.

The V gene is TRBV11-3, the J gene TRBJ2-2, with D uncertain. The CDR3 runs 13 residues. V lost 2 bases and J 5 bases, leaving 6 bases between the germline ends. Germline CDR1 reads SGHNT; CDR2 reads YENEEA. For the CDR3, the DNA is TGTGCCAGCAGCTTACCATTTACCGGGGAGCTGTTTTTT. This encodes CASSLPFTGELFF.

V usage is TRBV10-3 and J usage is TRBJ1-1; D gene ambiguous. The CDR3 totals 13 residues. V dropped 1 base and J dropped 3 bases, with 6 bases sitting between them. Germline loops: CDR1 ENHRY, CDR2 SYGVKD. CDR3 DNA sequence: TGTGCCATCAGTGAGTGGGCCTACACTGAAGCTTTCTTT. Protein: CAISEWAYTEAFF.

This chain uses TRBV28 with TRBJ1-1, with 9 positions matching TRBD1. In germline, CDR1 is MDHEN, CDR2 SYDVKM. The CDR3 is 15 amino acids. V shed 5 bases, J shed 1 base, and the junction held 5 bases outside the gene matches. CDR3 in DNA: TGTGCCAGCAGTACCCAGGGACAGGGGAACACTGAAGCTTTCTTT. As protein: CASSTQGQGNTEAFF.

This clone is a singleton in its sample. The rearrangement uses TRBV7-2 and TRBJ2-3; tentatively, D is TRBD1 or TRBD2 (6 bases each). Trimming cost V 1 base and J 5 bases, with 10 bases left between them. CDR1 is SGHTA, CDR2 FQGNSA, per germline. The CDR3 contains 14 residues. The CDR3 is CASSLGGGLDTQYF. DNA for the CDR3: TGTGCCAGCAGCTTAGGAGGGGGGCTAGATACGCAGTATTTT.

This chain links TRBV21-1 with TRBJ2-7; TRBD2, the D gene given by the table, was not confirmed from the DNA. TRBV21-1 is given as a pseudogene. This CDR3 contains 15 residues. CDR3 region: CASSKGGGLSCEQYF. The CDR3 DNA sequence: TGTGCCAGCAGCAAAGGGGGGGGCCTGAGTTGCGAGCAGTACTTC.

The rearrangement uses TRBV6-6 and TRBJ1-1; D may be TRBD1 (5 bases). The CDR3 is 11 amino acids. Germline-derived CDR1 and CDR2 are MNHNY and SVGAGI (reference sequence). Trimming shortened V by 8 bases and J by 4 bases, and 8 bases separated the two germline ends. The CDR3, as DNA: TGTGCCAGCTCAAGGGGCACTGAAGCTTTCTTT. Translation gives CASSRGTEAFF.

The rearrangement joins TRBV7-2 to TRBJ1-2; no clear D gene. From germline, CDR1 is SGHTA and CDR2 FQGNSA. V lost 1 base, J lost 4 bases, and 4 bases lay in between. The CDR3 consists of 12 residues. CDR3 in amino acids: CASSLDTYGYTF. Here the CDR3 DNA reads TGTGCCAGCAGCTTAGATACCTATGGCTACACCTTC.

The CDR3 loop is CASSQAWGQGVYEQYF. In nucleotides, the CDR3 is TGTGCCAGCAGCCAAGCGTGGGGACAGGGGGTATACGAGCAGTACTTC. The chain uses TRBV4-2 and TRBJ2-7; the match to TRBD1 covers 11 bases. The CDR3 runs 16 residues. J gave up 4 bases and V 1 base, and 6 bases lay outside the gene matches. Germline V gene data show CDR1 as LGHNA and CDR2 as YNFKEQ.

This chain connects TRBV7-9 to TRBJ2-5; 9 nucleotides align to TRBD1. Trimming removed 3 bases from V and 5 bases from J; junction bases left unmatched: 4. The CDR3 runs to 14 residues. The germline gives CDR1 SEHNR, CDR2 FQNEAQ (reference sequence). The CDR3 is CASSFTGGPETQYF. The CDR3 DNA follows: TGTGCCAGCAGCTTCACAGGGGGCCCGGAGACCCAGTACTTC. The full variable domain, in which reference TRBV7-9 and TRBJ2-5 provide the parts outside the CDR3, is DTGVSQNPRHKITKRGQNVTFRCDPISEHNRLYWYRQTLGQGPEFLTYFQNEAQLEKSRLLSDRFSAERPKGSFSTLEIQRTEQGDSAMYLCASSFTGGPETQYFGPGTRLLVL.

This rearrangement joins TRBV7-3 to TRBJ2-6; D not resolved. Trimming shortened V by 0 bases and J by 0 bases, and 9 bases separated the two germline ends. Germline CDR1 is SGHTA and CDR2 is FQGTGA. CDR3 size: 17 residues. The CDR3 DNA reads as TGTGCCAGCAGCTTAACGTCGGCAGTCTCTGGGGCCAACGTCCTGACTTTC. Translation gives CASSLTSAVSGANVLTF. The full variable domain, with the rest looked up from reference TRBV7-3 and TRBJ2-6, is GAGVSQTPSNKVTEKGKYVELRCDPISGHTALYWYRQSLGQGPEFLIYFQGTGAADDSGLPNDRFFAVRPEGSVSTLKIQRTERGDSAVYLCASSLTSAVSGANVLTFGAGSRLTVL.

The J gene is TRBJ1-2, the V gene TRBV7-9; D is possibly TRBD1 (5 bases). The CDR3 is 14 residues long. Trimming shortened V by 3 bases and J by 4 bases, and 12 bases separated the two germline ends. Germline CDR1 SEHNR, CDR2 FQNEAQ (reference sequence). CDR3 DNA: TGTGCCAGCAGCTTCCCTGGGGGTGCCTATGGCTACACCTTC. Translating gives CASSFPGGAYGYTF.

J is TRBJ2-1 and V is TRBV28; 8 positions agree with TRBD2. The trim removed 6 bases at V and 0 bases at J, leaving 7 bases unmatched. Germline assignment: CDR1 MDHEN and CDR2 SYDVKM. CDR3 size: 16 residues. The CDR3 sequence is CASSSWLAGSYNEQFF. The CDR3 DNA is TGTGCCAGCAGCTCCTGGCTAGCGGGCTCCTACAATGAGCAGTTCTTC.

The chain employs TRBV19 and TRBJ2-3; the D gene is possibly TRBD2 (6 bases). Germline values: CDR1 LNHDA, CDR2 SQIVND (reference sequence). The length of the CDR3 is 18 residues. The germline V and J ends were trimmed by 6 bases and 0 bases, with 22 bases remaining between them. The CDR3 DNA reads TGTGCCAGTAGCCGCCCTTGGGAGGCTGGGGGGAGCACAGATACGCAGTATTTT. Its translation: CASSRPWEAGGSTDTQYF.

The CDR3 sequence is CASLTGVVNTGELFF. The CDR3 DNA reads TGTGCCAGCTTAACAGGGGTCGTGAACACCGGGGAGCTGTTTTTT. The V gene is TRBV18, the J gene TRBJ2-2, with 7 bases matching TRBD1. This CDR3 spans 15 amino acids. Germline values: CDR1 KGHSH, CDR2 LQKENI. J lost 1 base, V lost 7 bases, and 6 bases had no gene match.

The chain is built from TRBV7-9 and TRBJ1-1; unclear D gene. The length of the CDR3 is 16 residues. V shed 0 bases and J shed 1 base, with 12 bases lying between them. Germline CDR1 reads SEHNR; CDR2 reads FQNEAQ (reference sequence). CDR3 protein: CASSLAFGDPNTEAFF. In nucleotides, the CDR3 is TGTGCCAGCAGCTTAGCGTTTGGAGACCCGAACACTGAAGCTTTCTTT.

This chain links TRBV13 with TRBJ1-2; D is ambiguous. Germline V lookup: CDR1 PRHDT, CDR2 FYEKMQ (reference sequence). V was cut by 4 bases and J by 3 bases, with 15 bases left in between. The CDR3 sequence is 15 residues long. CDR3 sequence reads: CASSSERGPYYGYTF. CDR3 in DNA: TGTGCCAGCAGCTCCGAGCGAGGCCCTTACTATGGCTACACCTTC.

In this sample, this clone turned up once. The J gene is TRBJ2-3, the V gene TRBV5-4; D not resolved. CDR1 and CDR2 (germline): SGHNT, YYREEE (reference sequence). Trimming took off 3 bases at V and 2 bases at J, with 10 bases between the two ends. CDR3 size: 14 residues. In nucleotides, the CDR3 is TGTGCCAGCAGCTCCCGAGGCAACACAGATACGCAGTATTTT. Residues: CASSSRGNTDTQYF.

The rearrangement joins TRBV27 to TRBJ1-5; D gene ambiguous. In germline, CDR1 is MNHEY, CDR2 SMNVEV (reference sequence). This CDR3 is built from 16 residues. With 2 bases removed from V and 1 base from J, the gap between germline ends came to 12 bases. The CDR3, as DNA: TGTGCCAGCAGTTTACGAGGAGGGAGAAGCAATCAGCCCCAGCATTTT. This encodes CASSLRGGRSNQPQHF.